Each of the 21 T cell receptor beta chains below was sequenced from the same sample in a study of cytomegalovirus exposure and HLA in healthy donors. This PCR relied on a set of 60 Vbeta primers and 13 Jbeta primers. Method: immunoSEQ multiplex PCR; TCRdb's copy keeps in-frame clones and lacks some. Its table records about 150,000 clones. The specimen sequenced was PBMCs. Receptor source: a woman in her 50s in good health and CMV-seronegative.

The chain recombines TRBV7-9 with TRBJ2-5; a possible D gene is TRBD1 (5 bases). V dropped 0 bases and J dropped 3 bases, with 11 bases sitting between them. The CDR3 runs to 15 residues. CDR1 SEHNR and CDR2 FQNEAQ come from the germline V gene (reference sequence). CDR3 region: CASSLAGRAEETQYF. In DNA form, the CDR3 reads TGTGCCAGCAGCTTAGCGGGCAGGGCTGAAGAGACCCAGTACTTC.

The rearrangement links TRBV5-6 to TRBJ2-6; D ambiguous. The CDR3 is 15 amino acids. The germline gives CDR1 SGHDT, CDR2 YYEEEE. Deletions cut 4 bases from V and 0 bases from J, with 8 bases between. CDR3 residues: CASSPLSSGANVLTF. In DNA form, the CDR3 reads TGTGCCAGCAGCCCATTGAGCTCTGGGGCCAACGTCCTGACTTTC.

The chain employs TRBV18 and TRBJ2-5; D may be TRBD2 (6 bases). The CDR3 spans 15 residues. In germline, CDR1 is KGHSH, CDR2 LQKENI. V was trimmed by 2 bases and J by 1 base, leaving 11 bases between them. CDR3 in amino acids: CASSPGRGSQETQYF. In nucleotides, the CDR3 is TGTGCCAGCTCACCAGGCCGGGGGTCCCAAGAGACCCAGTACTTC.

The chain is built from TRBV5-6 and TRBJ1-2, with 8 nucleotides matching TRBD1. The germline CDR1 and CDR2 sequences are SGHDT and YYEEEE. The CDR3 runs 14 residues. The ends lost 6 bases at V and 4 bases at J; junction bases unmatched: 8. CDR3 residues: CASNPGQGGYGYTF. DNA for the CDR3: TGTGCCAGCAACCCCGGACAGGGCGGCTATGGCTACACCTTC.

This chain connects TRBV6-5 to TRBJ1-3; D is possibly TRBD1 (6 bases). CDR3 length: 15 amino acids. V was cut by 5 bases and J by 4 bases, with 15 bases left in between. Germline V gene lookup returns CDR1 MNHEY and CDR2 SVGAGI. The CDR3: CASSPRQAGGNTIYF. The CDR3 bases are TGTGCCAGCAGTCCGCGACAGGCGGGCGGAAACACCATATATTTT.

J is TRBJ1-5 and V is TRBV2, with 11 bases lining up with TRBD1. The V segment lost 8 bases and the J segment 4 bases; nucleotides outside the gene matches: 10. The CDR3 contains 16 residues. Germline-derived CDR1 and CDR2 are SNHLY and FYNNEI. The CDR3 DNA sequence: TGTGCCAGCGGAGGGACAGGGGGAAATCATAATCAGCCCCAGCATTTT. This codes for CASGGTGGNHNQPQHF.

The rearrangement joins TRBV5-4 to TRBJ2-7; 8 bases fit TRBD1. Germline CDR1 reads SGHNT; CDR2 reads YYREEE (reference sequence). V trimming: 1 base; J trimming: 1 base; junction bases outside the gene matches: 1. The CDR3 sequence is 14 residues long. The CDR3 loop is CASSLQGASYEQYF. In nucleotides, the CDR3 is TGTGCCAGCAGCTTGCAGGGGGCGTCCTACGAGCAGTACTTC.

This chain's CDR3 is CASSWGLAGSSYEQYF. The CDR3 DNA reads TGTGCCAGCAGTTGGGGACTAGCGGGGAGCTCCTACGAGCAGTACTTC. The J gene is TRBJ2-7, the V gene TRBV5-4; 13 positions match TRBD2. V was clipped by 5 bases and J by 0 bases; unmatched bases: 5. There are 16 residues in the CDR3. Germline V gives CDR1 SGHNT, CDR2 YYREEE (reference sequence). The whole variable domain, remainder taken from reference TRBV5-4 and TRBJ2-7, is ETGVTQSPTHLIKTRGQQVTLRCSSQSGHNTVSWYQQALGQGPQFIFQYYREEENGRGNFPPRFSGLQFPNYSSELNVNALELDDSALYLCASSWGLAGSSYEQYFGPGTRLTVT.

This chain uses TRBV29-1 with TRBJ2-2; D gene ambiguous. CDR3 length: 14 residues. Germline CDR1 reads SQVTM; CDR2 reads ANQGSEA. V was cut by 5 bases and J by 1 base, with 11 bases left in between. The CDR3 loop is CSVIFAENTGELFF. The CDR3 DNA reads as TGCAGCGTTATTTTCGCGGAGAACACCGGGGAGCTGTTTTTT.

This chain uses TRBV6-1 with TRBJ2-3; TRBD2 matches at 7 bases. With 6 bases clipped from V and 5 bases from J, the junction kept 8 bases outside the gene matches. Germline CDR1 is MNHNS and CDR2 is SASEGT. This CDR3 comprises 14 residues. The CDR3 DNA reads TGTGCCAGCAGGCCCGGGACTACCCTAGATACGCAGTATTTT. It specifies CASRPGTTLDTQYF.

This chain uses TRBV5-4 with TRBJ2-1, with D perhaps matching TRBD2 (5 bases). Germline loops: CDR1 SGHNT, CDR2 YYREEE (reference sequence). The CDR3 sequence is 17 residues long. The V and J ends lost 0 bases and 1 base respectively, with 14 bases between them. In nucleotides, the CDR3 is TGTGCCAGCAGCTTGGCCTTGACGGGGATTTCCTACAATGAGCAGTTCTTC. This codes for CASSLALTGISYNEQFF.

CDR3 nucleotide sequence: TGTGCCAGCTCCCCGGACGGCGGAGGACCCCAGCATTTT. Its translation: CASSPDGGGPQHF. This chain connects TRBV18 to TRBJ1-5; D not resolved. This CDR3 contains 13 residues. Germline V lookup: CDR1 KGHSH, CDR2 LQKENI. V shed 6 bases and J shed 10 bases, with 16 bases lying between them.

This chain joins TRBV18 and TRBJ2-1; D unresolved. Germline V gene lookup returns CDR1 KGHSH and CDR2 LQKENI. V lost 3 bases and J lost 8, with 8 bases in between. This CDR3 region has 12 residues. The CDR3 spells CASSPTADEQFF. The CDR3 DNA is TGTGCCAGCTCACCGACTGCGGATGAGCAGTTCTTC.

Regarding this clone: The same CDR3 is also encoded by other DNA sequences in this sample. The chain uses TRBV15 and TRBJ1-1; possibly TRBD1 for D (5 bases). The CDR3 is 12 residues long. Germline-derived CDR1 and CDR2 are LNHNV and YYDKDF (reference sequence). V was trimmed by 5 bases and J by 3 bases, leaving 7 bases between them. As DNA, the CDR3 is TGTGCCACCAGCGGCAGGGACACTGAAGCTTTCTTT. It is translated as CATSGRDTEAFF.

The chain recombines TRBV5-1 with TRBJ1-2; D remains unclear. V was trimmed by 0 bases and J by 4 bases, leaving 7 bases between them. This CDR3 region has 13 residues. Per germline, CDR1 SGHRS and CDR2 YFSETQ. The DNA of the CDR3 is TGCGCCAGCAGCTTGGCGACACCCTATGGCTACACCTTC. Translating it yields CASSLATPYGYTF. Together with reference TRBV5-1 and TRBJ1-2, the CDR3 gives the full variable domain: KAGVTQTPRYLIKTRGQQVTLSCSPISGHRSVSWYQQTPGQGLQFLFEYFSETQRNKGNFPGRFSGRQFSNSRSEMNVSTLELGDSALYLCASSLATPYGYTFGSGTRLTVV.

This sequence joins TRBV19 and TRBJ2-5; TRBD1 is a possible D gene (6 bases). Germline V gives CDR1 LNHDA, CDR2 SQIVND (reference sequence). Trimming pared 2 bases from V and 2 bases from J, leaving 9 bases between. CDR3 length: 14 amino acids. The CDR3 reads CASSIRGQQETQYF. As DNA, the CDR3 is TGTGCCAGTAGTATAAGGGGACAACAAGAGACCCAGTACTTC.

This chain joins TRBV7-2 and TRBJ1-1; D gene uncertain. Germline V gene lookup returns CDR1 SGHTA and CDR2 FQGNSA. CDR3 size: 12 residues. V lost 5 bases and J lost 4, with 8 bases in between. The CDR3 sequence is CASSPTGTEAFF. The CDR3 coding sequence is TGTGCCAGCAGCCCCACGGGCACTGAAGCTTTCTTT.

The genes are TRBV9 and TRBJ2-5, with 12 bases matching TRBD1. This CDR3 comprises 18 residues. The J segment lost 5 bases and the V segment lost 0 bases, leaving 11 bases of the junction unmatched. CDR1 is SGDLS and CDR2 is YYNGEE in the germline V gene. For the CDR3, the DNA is TGTGCCAGCAGCGTAGACGGGACAGGGGGCCTGGGGAGGGAGACCCAGTACTTC. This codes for CASSVDGTGGLGRETQYF.

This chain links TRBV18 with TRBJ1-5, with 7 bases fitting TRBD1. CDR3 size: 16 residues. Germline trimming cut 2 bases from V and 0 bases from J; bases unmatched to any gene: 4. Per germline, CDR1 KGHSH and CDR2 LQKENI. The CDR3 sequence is CASSPSQGISNQPQHF. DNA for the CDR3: TGTGCCAGCTCACCATCACAGGGGATTAGCAATCAGCCCCAGCATTTT.

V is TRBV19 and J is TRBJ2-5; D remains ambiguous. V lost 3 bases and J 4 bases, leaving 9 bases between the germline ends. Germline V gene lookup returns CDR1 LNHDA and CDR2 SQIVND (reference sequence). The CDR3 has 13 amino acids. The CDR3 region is CASSMNGIETQYF. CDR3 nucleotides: TGTGCCAGTAGTATGAACGGTATAGAGACCCAGTACTTC.

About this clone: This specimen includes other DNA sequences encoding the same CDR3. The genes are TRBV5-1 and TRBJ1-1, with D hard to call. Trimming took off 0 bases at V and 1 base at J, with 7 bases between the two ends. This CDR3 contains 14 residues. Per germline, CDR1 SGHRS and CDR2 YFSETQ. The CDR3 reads CASSLEQPNTEAFF. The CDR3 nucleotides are TGCGCCAGCAGCTTGGAACAGCCGAACACTGAAGCTTTCTTT.